The rows below give T cell receptor beta chains drawn from one sample of a study of cytomegalovirus exposure and HLA in healthy donors. Sequencing was performed with immunoSEQ multiplex PCR; in TCRdb, only in-frame clones are kept and a portion is missing. The sample includes some 98,000 clones, roughly 90% of them seen just once. Sequenced input: PBMCs. Receptors were obtained from a man aged 18 to 29 in good health and CMV-seropositive. Each CDR3 is given with its conserved first and last residue. D genes are given only for firm matches. Size tells how often a clone was seen (once, few, many) or the class of an expanded clone, and some rows leave it out.

>TRBJ1-6|NA|NA|TRBV19
TGTGCCAGTAGTGGTTGGGACTACGGAAACCATAATTCACCCCTCCACTTT
CASSGWDYGNHNSPLHF
>TRBJ1-5|TRBD1|NA|TRBV10-3
TGTGCCATCAGCCGGACAGGGGAGGTAAATCAGCCCCAGCATTTT
CAISRTGEVNQPQHF
>TRBJ1-1|TRBD1|NA|TRBV5-1
TGCGCCAGCAGCCCGAATACAGGGGGCGCGAACACTGAAGCTTTCTTT
CASSPNTGGANTEAFF
>TRBJ1-5|NA|NA|TRBV4-2
TGTGCCAGCAGCCAAGTTACAGGCAATCAGCCCCAGCATTTT
CASSQVTGNQPQHF
>TRBJ2-1|NA|NA|TRBV11-2
TGTGCCAGCAGCCCATACTCGGGGTTTGAGCAGTTCTTC
CASSPYSGFEQFF
>TRBJ1-3|NA|NA|TRBV5-6
TGTGCCAGCAGCCCCCGCGGGGGGATGACTGGAAACACCATATATTTT
CASSPRGGMTGNTIYF
>TRBJ2-1|TRBD2|NA|TRBV28
TGTGCCAGCAGTCCCAGTAGCGGGATTAATGAGCAGTTCTTC
CASSPSSGINEQFF
>TRBJ2-7|NA|NA|TRBV11-2
TGTGCCAGCAGCCCAAACAGGGTAGGATCCTACGAGCAGTACTTC
CASSPNRVGSYEQYF
>TRBJ1-2|NA|once|TRBV6-5
TGTGCCAGCTTCCCCCACGGACAGTTTTATGGCTACACCTTC
CASFPHGQFYGYTF
>TRBJ1-2|TRBD1|NA|TRBV27
TGTGCCAGCAGTTTCAGTTCCACAGGGGAAATGGGCGGCTACACCTTC
CASSFSSTGEMGGYTF
>TRBJ2-5|NA|NA|TRBV28
TGTGCCAGCAGTTCACAGGGTGCGGAGACCCAGTACTTC
CASSSQGAETQYF
>TRBJ2-3|NA|NA|TRBV5-1
TGCGCCAGCAGCCAAAGCGGGTCTAGCACAGATACGCAGTATTTT
CASSQSGSSTDTQYF
>TRBJ1-1|NA|NA|TRBV10-3
TGTGCCATCAGTGAGTCGCACGGGACACAGAACACTGAAGCTTTCTTT
CAISESHGTQNTEAFF
>TRBJ1-1|NA|NA|TRBV6-6
TGTGCCAGCAGTTACCAGGGTTCCACTGAAGCTTTCTTT
CASSYQGSTEAFF
>TRBJ2-3|NA|NA|TRBV5-1
TGCGCCCGCGGGGCGGATACGCAGTATTTT
CARGADTQYF
>TRBJ1-2|NA|NA|TRBV5-6
TGTGCCAGCAGGCCCAGGGGTCTCTATGGCTACACCTTC
CASRPRGLYGYTF
>TRBJ2-1|TRBD2|once|TRBV28
TGTGCCAGCAGTGAAACCGGGACTAGCGGGATCCATGAGCAGTTCTTC
CASSETGTSGIHEQFF
>TRBJ2-1|TRBD2|NA|TRBV5-1
TGCGCCAGCAGCTTGGCCGGAGCGGGAGGGCCGAATGAGCAGTTCTTC
CASSLAGAGGPNEQFF
>TRBJ2-7|NA|NA|TRBV7-9
TGTGCCAGCAGCTTAGCGAGGACAAACGAGCAGTACTTC
CASSLARTNEQYF
>TRBJ2-7|TRBD1|NA|TRBV2
TGTGCCAGCAGCGAACAGGGGGCTTCGTACGAGCAGTACTTC
CASSEQGASYEQYF
>TRBJ1-3|TRBD1|NA|TRBV15
TGTGCCACCAGCAGGGACAGGGCTGGAAACACCATATATTTT
CATSRDRAGNTIYF
>TRBJ1-4|NA|NA|TRBV11-2
TGTGCCAGCAGCTCCCACGGGGGGAATGAAAAACTGTTTTTT
CASSSHGGNEKLFF
>TRBJ2-3|NA|NA|TRBV7-2
TGTGCCAGCAGCTTACTAGCAGCCCTCACAGATACGCAGTATTTT
CASSLLAALTDTQYF
>TRBJ2-1|TRBD1|NA|TRBV19
TGTGCCAGTAGTTACCCGGGACAGGGGCGCATCCTCCTGTTCTTC
CASSYPGQGRILLFF
>TRBJ2-7|TRBD1|NA|TRBV25-1
TGTGCCAGCAGCCCGGAGTGGGACAGTCCATGGGAGCAGTACTTC
CASSPEWDSPWEQYF
>TRBJ2-3|NA|NA|TRBV2
TGTGCCAGCAGTATCCGGGACACTAGCACAGATACGCAGTATTTT
CASSIRDTSTDTQYF
>TRBJ1-5|NA|few|TRBV6-1
TGTGCCAGCAGCGGGTCCCGAGGAGAGCCCCAGCATTTT
CASSGSRGEPQHF
>TRBJ2-7|TRBD1|NA|TRBV6-5
TGTGCCAGCAGTTCCCGACAGGGTCTAGGCGAGCAGTACTTC
CASSSRQGLGEQYF
>TRBJ2-7|NA|NA|TRBV4-3
TGCGCCAGCAGCCAAGATAAGTTGGGGGCAGACCCCTACGAGCAGTACTTC
CASSQDKLGADPYEQYF
>TRBJ1-5|NA|NA|TRBV7-9
TGTGCCAGCAGCTTAACGGGGGGCAATCAGCCCCAGCATTTT
CASSLTGGNQPQHF
>TRBJ2-5|TRBD2|NA|TRBV19
TGTGCCAGTAGTATTGACGGGGGGGGCAAGACCCAGTACTTC
CASSIDGGGKTQYF
>TRBJ2-5|TRBD1|NA|TRBV15
TGTGCCACCAGGGACAGGGGGCTAGAGACCCAGTACTTC
CATRDRGLETQYF
>TRBJ1-1|NA|NA|TRBV4-2
TGTGCCAGCAACACTATCGGGGGGAACACTGAAGCTTTCTTT
CASNTIGGNTEAFF
>TRBJ2-3|TRBD1|once|TRBV27
TGTGCCTCCCAGGGGGTAAGGGGAGATACGCAGTATTTT
CASQGVRGDTQYF
>TRBJ2-6|TRBD1|NA|TRBV4-3
TGCGCCAGCAGCCAAGTCTTACAGGGGGGATTGGCTGGGGCCAACGTCCTGACTTTC
CASSQVLQGGLAGANVLTF
>TRBJ2-5|NA|NA|TRBV7-3
TGTGCCAGCAGCTTAGGACAAGGCCTAGAGACCCAGTACTTC
CASSLGQGLETQYF
>TRBJ1-1|NA|NA|TRBV28
TGTGCCAGTACAACAGGGTTTGTTGAAGCTTTCTTT
CASTTGFVEAFF
>TRBJ1-2|TRBD1|NA|TRBV7-2
TGTGCCAGCAGCTTGCTAACCCGGGACAGGGGGGCTGGCTACACCTTC
CASSLLTRDRGAGYTF
>TRBJ2-1|TRBD2|NA|TRBV5-8
TGTGCCAGCAGCTTCGCTATTAGGCTAGCGGGGCGCAATGAGCAGTTCTTC
CASSFAIRLAGRNEQFF
>TRBJ2-7|NA|NA|TRBV27
TGTGCCAGCAGTTTACAGGGGAAAACCTACGAGCAGTACTTC
CASSLQGKTYEQYF
>TRBJ1-1|NA|NA|TRBV29-1
TGCAGCGTTGCGGGGGTTGTATGGAAGAAGGACACTGAAGCTTTCTTT
CSVAGVVWKKDTEAFF
>TRBJ2-5|TRBD1|NA|TRBV6-5
TGTGCCAGCAGTTACTCGGGACAGAGGACAGAGACCCAGTACTTC
CASSYSGQRTETQYF
>TRBJ2-5|NA|NA|TRBV29-1
TGCAGCGTTGAGAGAGGTGGGGAGACCCAGTACTTC
CSVERGGETQYF
>TRBJ1-1|TRBD1|NA|TRBV19
TGTGCCAGTAGTAAGGACAGGGGACTGCTGGGGAACACTGAAGCTTTCTTT
CASSKDRGLLGNTEAFF
>TRBJ2-1|TRBD2|NA|TRBV5-8
TGTGCCAGCAGCTCAAATAGCGGGATCATGAACAATGAGCAGTTCTTC
CASSSNSGIMNNEQFF
>TRBJ1-2|TRBD1|NA|TRBV9
TGTGCCAGCAGCGTAGAAGACAGGGGGCTCGGCGGCTACACCTTC
CASSVEDRGLGGYTF
>TRBJ2-5|TRBD2|NA|TRBV9
TGTGCCAGCAGCGTGGGGACTAGCGGGCCGTACCAAGAGACCCAGTACTTC
CASSVGTSGPYQETQYF
>TRBJ1-2|NA|NA|TRBV2
TGTGCCAGCAGCAGGGCCAAGTCGGATCGTGGCTACACCTTC
CASSRAKSDRGYTF
>TRBJ2-7|TRBD1|NA|TRBV6-5
TGTGCCAGCAGTTACTCCGGGACAGGGAGTAACGAGCAGTACTTC
CASSYSGTGSNEQYF
>TRBJ2-1|TRBD2|NA|TRBV25-1
TGTGCCAGCAGTGGGGGACTAGCGGGAGTCAATGAGCAGTTCTTC
CASSGGLAGVNEQFF
>TRBJ2-7|NA|NA|TRBV5-8
TGTGCCAGCAGTCGCGAGACGAGCAGGGACGAGCAGTACTTC
CASSRETSRDEQYF
>TRBJ1-5|NA|NA|TRBV10-2
TGCGCCAGCAGCCCAGACAGGAAAGGACAGCCCCAGCATTTT
CASSPDRKGQPQHF
>TRBJ1-6|NA|NA|TRBV12-5
TGTGCTAGTGGTTTGGACGGCAGCGGAAATTCACCCCTCCACTTT
CASGLDGSGNSPLHF
>TRBJ2-7|TRBD2|few|TRBV12-5
TGTGCTAGTGGTTTGGTAGGAGGAGCGGGAGAAGATGAGCAGTACTTC
CASGLVGGAGEDEQYF
>TRBJ1-4|NA|few|TRBV25-1
TGTGCCAGCAGTGATTTTCCCGGAACTAATGAAAAACTGTTTTTT
CASSDFPGTNEKLFF
>TRBJ2-7|TRBD1|NA|TRBV5-6
TGTGCCAGCAGCTTGGTCTCAGGGGGCGCCTACGAGCAGTACTTC
CASSLVSGGAYEQYF
>TRBJ1-4|TRBD1|NA|TRBV5-1
TGCGCCAGCAGCCCACAGGGGGAAAATGAAAAACTGTTTTTT
CASSPQGENEKLFF